Listed here is a single T cell receptor (beta chain). Its specificity is not known. Vbeta (60) and Jbeta (13) primers were used in the PCR. The assay was immunoSEQ multiplex PCR, and TCRdb's table has in-frame clones only and misses some. The table has around 150,000 clones, around 75% seen once. The sample belongs to a study of cytomegalovirus exposure and HLA in healthy donors. Findings and limits, study-wide: As a later analysis showed, several of the most significant clusters appeared to be linked to common viral pathogens. It was taken for granted in presence/absence analyses that sequencing depth across donors was roughly uniform. Prior analysis indicated that the majority of TCR beta V segments exhibited productivity approximately 87% or approximately 30% of the time. TCR beta V- and J-gene trimming was later associated with a missense DCLRE1C variant.

V gave up 6 bases and J gave up 6 bases, with 15 bases separating them. CDR3 size: 13 residues. Germline CDR1 reads SEHNR; CDR2 reads FQNEAQ (reference sequence). The clonotype was recovered from a man younger than 35 in good health and CMV-seropositive. The sequencing sample was made of PBMCs. The chain combines TRBV7-9 with TRBJ2-7; the D gene is possibly TRBD1 (6 bases). CDR3 protein: CASRPAGDGEQYF. CDR3 in DNA: TGTGCCAGCAGGCCGGCAGGGGATGGCGAGCAGTACTTC.